This TCR beta chain was identified during a study of shared clonotypes between healthy human individuals. The CDR3 has 18 residues. Germline-derived CDR1 and CDR2 are SGHRS and YFSETQ. V gave up 3 bases and J gave up 0 bases; unmatched junction bases: 13. Only in-frame clones appear in the TCRdb table, and some are missing; sequencing was by immunoSEQ multiplex PCR. The sample holds about 2.4 million clones; roughly 93% are singletons and the top ten take roughly 0.36%. Comment on this clone: Its antigen is unidentified.

Study conclusions and caveats: Clonotypes shared by all four donors outscored non-shared clonotypes in generation probability.

All participating donors were Caucasian adults from Nashville, Tennessee. Into CD45RA+ naive and CD45RA-negative memory subsets, the CD4+ cells were split. The sequence derives from a man between 18 and 35 years old in good health. Some clones in this sample may be carry-over from other donors' samples. The specimen sequenced was naive CD4+ T cells from PBMCs. The sample's subset: CD45RA+ positively selected. This rearrangement joins TRBV5-1 to TRBJ2-3; 7 bases agree with TRBD2. In DNA, the CDR3 is TGCGCCAGCAGCTGGCGGAGTAGCGGGCAAATAAGCACAGATACGCAGTATTTT. As protein: CASSWRSSGQISTDTQYF.